This T cell receptor beta chain was identified in a study of CD8+CD57+ T cells in acquired aplastic anemia. TCR beta VDJ and CDR3 were profiled, and genomic DNA was the template. TCRdb analysed the reads with MiXCR anew, one entry per CDR3 protein. This table holds 250,000 to 350,000 distinct CDR3 sequences, 45% to 70% found once. V trimming: 5 bases; J trimming: 3 bases; junction bases outside the gene matches: 6. CDR3 size: 15 residues. Germline loops: CDR1 SGHVS, CDR2 FQNEAQ. This clonotype originated in a human donor with severe aplastic anemia or a healthy control (not recorded which). The sequenced sample consisted of sorted CD4+, CD8+, or CD8+CD57+ T cells (not recorded which) from PBMCs. The V gene is TRBV7-8, the J gene TRBJ2-2; 7 bases fit TRBD2. The CDR3 coding sequence is TGTGCCAGCAGCCGGGGGGTCCGGGACACCGGGGAGCTGTTTTTT. This gives the protein CASSRGVRDTGELFF.